This entry lists 13 T cell receptor beta chains sequenced from one sample in a study of OX40 agonist ivuxolimab in advanced cancers. Library method: the immunoSEQ multiplex PCR assay. Entries here come from immuneACCESS through TCRdb and include only in-frame sequences with V and J called. Some clones fail to appear in such tables; in the studies checked, an unresolved V gene covers under half of the shortfall, and the cause of the remainder is unknown. This sample comprises about 79,000 clones, about 92% of them detected only once. The leading ten clones occupy about 0.35% of the sample. Sequenced material: CD4+ or CD8+ T cells sorted from blood, taken in a trial of the OX40 agonist ivuxolimab. These receptors were collected from an adult with an advanced solid tumor such as melanoma, head and neck, liver or kidney cancer.

The chain uses TRBV5-1 and TRBJ1-2, with 10 bases lining up with TRBD1. From germline, CDR1 is SGHRS and CDR2 YFSETQ. With V trimmed by 4 bases and J by 4 bases, 16 bases remained unmatched. This CDR3 comprises 18 residues. For the CDR3, the DNA is TGCGCCAGCAGCCCTACCGGGACAGGGGCAGGGTCTACCTATGGCTACACCTTC. Amino acids: CASSPTGTGAGSTYGYTF.

The chain is built from TRBV5-4 and TRBJ2-7; D is possibly TRBD1 or TRBD2 (5 bases each). In germline, CDR1 is SGHNT, CDR2 YYREEE (reference sequence). The CDR3 sequence is 13 residues long. Between the trimmed V and J ends, which lost 0 bases and 10 bases, there was a span of 14 bases. In DNA, the CDR3 is TGTGCCAGCAGCTTGGCCGGGGCCGGAGTTCAGTACTTC. Translating gives CASSLAGAGVQYF.

The chain combines TRBV23-1 with TRBJ1-1; D not certain. TRBV23-1 is placed among ORFs of uncertain function. The CDR3 totals 18 residues. V was clipped by 0 bases and J by 1 base, with 18 bases between them. The CDR3 region has the DNA TGCGCCAGCAGTCAATCCCTCGTTTATACAGCGCGGAACACTGAAGCTTTCTTT. Translating gives CASSQSLVYTARNTEAFF.

This clone was picked up one time. Other DNA variants within this sample encode the same CDR3. The rearrangement joins TRBV2 to TRBJ1-5; D is undetermined. Germline V gene sequence: CDR1 SNHLY, CDR2 FYNNEI. Trimming removed 4 bases from V and 2 bases from J, with 15 bases in between. The CDR3 consists of 16 residues. The CDR3 DNA is TGTGCCAGCAGTGTTTATGGGTCGGTTGGCAATCAGCCCCAGCATTTT. This codes for CASSVYGSVGNQPQHF.

This rearrangement joins TRBV30 to TRBJ1-3; D not resolved. V was pared by 5 bases and J by 2 bases, with 16 bases between. The CDR3 sequence is 15 residues long. Germline V gives CDR1 GTSNPN, CDR2 SVGIG (reference sequence). The chain's CDR3 is CAWGRVNKAGNTIYF. The CDR3 DNA sequence: TGTGCCTGGGGGCGAGTCAACAAAGCTGGAAACACCATATATTTT.

The rearrangement links TRBV5-1 to TRBJ2-2; TRBD1 aligns across 12 bases. The germline CDR1 and CDR2 sequences are SGHRS and YFSETQ. Trimming removed 4 bases from V and 3 bases from J; junction bases left unmatched: 10. The CDR3 consists of 18 residues. This CDR3 reads CASSAGRDRGPDTGELFF. The CDR3 region has the DNA TGCGCCAGCAGCGCTGGCCGGGACAGGGGGCCGGACACCGGGGAGCTGTTTTTT. The variable domain in full, completed from reference TRBV5-1 and TRBJ2-2, reads KAGVTQTPRYLIKTRGQQVTLSCSPISGHRSVSWYQQTPGQGLQFLFEYFSETQRNKGNFPGRFSGRQFSNSRSEMNVSTLELGDSALYLCASSAGRDRGPDTGELFFGEGSRLTVL.

As DNA, the CDR3 is TGCGCCAGCAGCTTGGCGGAGCCAGGGGGACCAGATACGCAGTATTTT. This encodes CASSLAEPGGPDTQYF. V usage is TRBV5-1 and J usage is TRBJ2-3; 7 bases match TRBD1. Germline trimming cut 0 bases from V and 4 bases from J; bases unmatched to any gene: 8. The CDR3 runs 16 residues. In germline, CDR1 is SGHRS, CDR2 YFSETQ.

The chain recombines TRBV15 with TRBJ2-1, with D uncertain. Germline V gene sequence: CDR1 LNHNV, CDR2 YYDKDF (reference sequence). CDR3 length equals 13 residues. Trimming shortened V by 11 bases and J by 7 bases, and 18 bases separated the two germline ends. The CDR3 region has the DNA TGTGCCTCTAGACCTTTAACCGGTAATGAGCAGTTCTTC. This gives the protein CASRPLTGNEQFF. The variable domain in full, with the rest retrieved from reference TRBV15 and TRBJ2-1, is DAMVIQNPRYQVTQFGKPVTLSCSQTLNHNVMYWYQQKSSQAPKLLFHYYDKDFNNEADTPDNFQSRRPNTSFCFLDIRSPGLGDTAMYLCASRPLTGNEQFFGPGTRLTVL.

This chain links TRBV6-5 with TRBJ1-1, with D uncertain. Germline V gene sequence: CDR1 MNHEY, CDR2 SVGAGI. This CDR3 spans 13 amino acids. V dropped 5 bases and J dropped 1 base, with 8 bases sitting between them. As DNA, the CDR3 is TGTGCCAGCAGTAGACGGCAGAACACTGAAGCTTTCTTT. Translating it yields CASSRRQNTEAFF.

This chain joins TRBV2 and TRBJ2-2; the match to TRBD1 covers 10 bases. The V segment lost 6 bases and the J segment 6 bases; nucleotides outside the gene matches: 4. CDR3 length: 14 amino acids. Germline V gene data show CDR1 as SNHLY and CDR2 as FYNNEI. The CDR3 sequence: CASRGQGSPGELFF. CDR3 DNA: TGTGCCAGCAGGGGACAGGGGTCTCCCGGGGAGCTGTTTTTT.

V and J are TRBV4-2 and TRBJ2-7, with 10 bases aligning to TRBD2. The V gene end was trimmed by 0 bases and the J gene end by 0 bases; junction bases not matched to a gene: 5. In germline, CDR1 is LGHNA, CDR2 YNFKEQ. This CDR3 contains 17 residues. The CDR3 region is CASSQDNSGGNSYEQYF. Written as DNA, the CDR3 is TGTGCCAGCAGCCAAGACAATAGCGGGGGGAACTCCTACGAGCAGTACTTC.

This sequence joins TRBV9 and TRBJ2-2, with D hard to call. The CDR3 sequence is 14 residues long. V lost 0 bases, J lost 1 base, and 4 bases lay in between. Germline lookup yields CDR1 SGDLS and CDR2 YYNGEE. CDR3 sequence: CASSVAQNTGELFF. Here the CDR3 DNA reads TGTGCCAGCAGCGTAGCGCAGAACACCGGGGAGCTGTTTTTT.

This clone was seen only once. This sequence joins TRBV2 and TRBJ1-1; 11 bases match TRBD1. Germline loops: CDR1 SNHLY, CDR2 FYNNEI. Trimming cost V 11 bases and J 3 bases; bases outside gene matches: 2. CDR3 length: 12 amino acids. The DNA of the CDR3 is TGTGCCGGACAGGGGGCGCACACTGAAGCTTTCTTT. Translation gives CAGQGAHTEAFF.